A single sample is the source of the 4 T cell receptor beta chains below, sequenced in a study of post-analysis software for immune sequencing data. Findings and caveats of the study: Four or five TRBV segments were more frequent in patients than controls; TRBV5-6, TRBV5-1 and TRBV20-1 belonged to this group.

Incorporated into the TCR beta cDNA libraries were unique molecular identifiers, which served to reduce PCR and sequencing biases. TCRdb called the PCR reads again in MiXCR, with one record for every CDR3 protein. The sample yields roughly 670,000 distinct CDR3 sequences, approximately 59% seen once. For these receptors, no antigen is known. Source material: blood. The receptors come from a girl aged 2 to 10 with multiple sclerosis.

This clonotype was detected only a few times. This rearrangement joins TRBV27 to TRBJ2-1; D gene ambiguous. The CDR3 length is 13 residues. Between the trimmed V and J ends, which lost 8 bases and 8 bases, there was a span of 16 bases. The germline gives CDR1 MNHEY, CDR2 SMNVEV (reference sequence). In nucleotides, the CDR3 is TGTGCCAGCCGCCATGGGTTGAGTCATGAGCAGTTCTTC. Translating gives CASRHGLSHEQFF.

The rearrangement links TRBV6-5 to TRBJ1-2; D remains unclear. V lost 2 bases and J lost 4, with 8 bases in between. The CDR3 has 13 residues. Per the germline V gene, CDR1 is MNHEY and CDR2 is SVGAGI. The CDR3 DNA reads as TGTGCCAGCAGTTACGAACCTCCCTATGGCTACACCTTC. Protein product: CASSYEPPYGYTF.

This rearrangement joins TRBV12-3 or TRBV12-4 to TRBJ1-5, with 8 bases identical to TRBD1. Trimming cost V 6 bases and J 7 bases; bases outside gene matches: 8. This CDR3 has 14 residues. The DNA for the CDR3 is TGTGCCAGCAGGCTGGACAGGGAGAAACAGCCCCAGCATTTT. Amino acids: CASRLDREKQPQHF.

This chain uses TRBV6-5 with TRBJ1-5; no firm D call. CDR3 length equals 15 residues. V lost 0 bases to trimming and J lost 4 bases, with 10 bases between them. Germline CDR1 and CDR2: MNHEY and SVGAGI. The chain's CDR3 is CASSYSSGANQPQHF. The CDR3 region has the DNA TGTGCCAGCAGTTACTCGAGTGGAGCTAATCAGCCCCAGCATTTT.